A single sample gave rise to the 26 T cell receptor beta chains below, sequenced in a study of shared clonotypes between healthy human individuals. The repertoire was sequenced with immunoSEQ multiplex PCR; TCRdb's copy has only in-frame clones and lacks some. The sample includes about 1 million clones, around 74% of them seen just once. Sequencing input: memory CD4+ T cells sorted from blood. The subset is: CD45RA-negative fraction. The receptors derive from a man younger than 30 in good health.

The V call is TRBV6-6, the J call TRBJ2-7; D tentatively fits TRBD1 or TRBD2 (5 bases each). The germline CDR1 and CDR2 sequences are MNHNY and SVGAGI (reference sequence). CDR3 length: 12 amino acids. Between the trimmed V and J ends, which lost 5 bases and 2 bases, there was a span of 7 bases. The CDR3, as DNA: TGTGCCAGCAGTGGGGGAACCTACGAGCAGTACTTC. This sequence encodes CASSGGTYEQYF.

The CDR3 DNA reads TGTGCCAGCAGTCCCAAAGGGACAGACGAGCAGTACTTC. Its protein product is CASSPKGTDEQYF. The chain recombines TRBV6-6 with TRBJ2-7, with 7 positions matching TRBD1. The germline V gene has CDR1 MNHNY and CDR2 SVGAGI (reference sequence). With 5 bases clipped from V and 5 bases from J, the junction kept 6 bases outside the gene matches. This CDR3 spans 13 amino acids.

The table lists this clone with a few counts. The chain is built from TRBV9 and TRBJ2-3; either TRBD1 or TRBD2 may supply D (5 bases each). Germline-derived CDR1 and CDR2 are SGDLS and YYNGEE. The CDR3 contains 15 residues. V was pared by 0 bases and J by 8 bases, with 16 bases between. The CDR3: CASSVGGSTSSTQYF. CDR3 in DNA: TGTGCCAGCAGCGTAGGGGGGTCTACGAGCAGTACGCAGTATTTT. Complete variable domain (other parts from reference TRBV9 and TRBJ2-3): DSGVTQTPKHLITATGQRVTLRCSPRSGDLSVYWYQQSLDQGLQFLIQYYNGEERAKGNILERFSAQQFPDLHSELNLSSLELGDSALYFCASSVGGSTSSTQYFGPGTRLTVL.

The chain is built from TRBV5-4 and TRBJ2-1; 10 nucleotides match TRBD2. The germline CDR1 and CDR2 sequences are SGHNT and YYREEE (reference sequence). The junction had 5 bases not matched to a gene; V was cut back by 0 bases and J by 8 bases. This CDR3 is built from 15 residues. Written as DNA, the CDR3 is TGTGCCAGCAGCTTGGAAGCGGGGGGGGCATATGAGCAGTTCTTC. Encoded protein: CASSLEAGGAYEQFF.

V usage is TRBV19 and J usage is TRBJ2-3; D might be TRBD2 (7 bases). With 0 bases removed from V and 3 bases from J, the gap between germline ends came to 10 bases. The germline V gene encodes CDR1 LNHDA and CDR2 SQIVND (reference sequence). CDR3 length: 15 residues. The CDR3 nucleotides read TGTGCCAGTAGTATAGAGGGAGGGGGAACAGATACGCAGTATTTT. Its translation is CASSIEGGGTDTQYF.

This chain joins TRBV12-5 and TRBJ2-1, with TRBD2 matching 12 bases. Germline trimming cut 6 bases from V and 7 bases from J; bases unmatched to any gene: 7. CDR3 length equals 15 residues. Germline lookup yields CDR1 LGHNT and CDR2 FRNRAP. CDR3 amino acids: CASGVLAGGKNEQFF. For the CDR3, the DNA is TGTGCTAGTGGGGTCCTAGCGGGAGGGAAAAATGAGCAGTTCTTC.

The chain is built from TRBV29-1 and TRBJ2-1; 11 nucleotides align to TRBD1. The V segment lost 6 bases and the J segment 6 bases; nucleotides outside the gene matches: 1. The CDR3 sequence is 12 residues long. In germline, CDR1 is SQVTM, CDR2 ANQGSEA. The CDR3 is CSVGQGGNEQFF. The CDR3 DNA reads TGCAGCGTGGGACAGGGGGGCAATGAGCAGTTCTTC.

The gene calls are TRBV6-1 and TRBJ2-7; 8 nucleotides match TRBD1. J lost 3 bases, V lost 1 base, and 20 bases had no gene match. The CDR3 runs 20 residues. The germline V gene has CDR1 MNHNS and CDR2 SASEGT. In nucleotides, the CDR3 is TGTGCCAGCAGTGAAGGTACGACAGGGGCCGAAGTCAGTGTTCGCTACGAGCAGTACTTC. It encodes CASSEGTTGAEVSVRYEQYF.

The chain employs TRBV9 and TRBJ1-2; D call uncertain. The CDR3 is made up of 14 amino acids. Germline CDR1 and CDR2: SGDLS and YYNGEE. Trimming cost V 0 bases and J 4 bases, with 10 bases left between them. CDR3 residues: CASSVAMEGYGYTF. CDR3 DNA sequence: TGTGCCAGCAGCGTAGCTATGGAAGGCTATGGCTACACCTTC.

DNA for the CDR3: TGCAGCGCTCCCAATGGAAACACCATATATTTT. It yields the protein CSAPNGNTIYF. The J gene is TRBJ1-3, the V gene TRBV29-1; no clear D gene. CDR3 size: 11 residues. In germline, CDR1 is SQVTM, CDR2 ANQGSEA. Trimming pared 7 bases from V and 3 bases from J, leaving 7 bases between.

The chain has TRBV7-9 and TRBJ2-5; the match to TRBD1 covers 7 bases. The CDR3 is made up of 15 amino acids. Germline V gene lookup returns CDR1 SEHNR and CDR2 FQNEAQ (reference sequence). J gave up 4 bases and V 4 bases, and 9 bases lay outside the gene matches. The CDR3 here is CASSSSLTGRETQYF. The CDR3 region has the DNA TGTGCCAGCAGCTCCAGTCTGACAGGGAGAGAGACCCAGTACTTC.

About this clone: It may be a read error: a sequence one base away is much more abundant. The chain carries TRBV7-2 and TRBJ2-5; possibly TRBD2 for D (7 bases). CDR3 length equals 13 residues. V dropped 3 bases and J dropped 7 bases, with 12 bases sitting between them. Germline-derived CDR1 and CDR2 are SGHTA and FQGNSA. The CDR3: CASSLGASGTQYF. CDR3 nucleotide sequence: TGTGCCAGCAGCTTGGGGGCTAGCGGGACCCAGTACTTC. Based on the CDR3 plus reference TRBV7-2 and TRBJ2-5, the full variable domain is GAGVSQSPSNKVTEKGKDVELRCDPISGHTALYWYRQSLGQGLEFLIYFQGNSAPDKSGLPSDRFSAERTGGSVSTLTIQRTQQEDSAVYLCASSLGASGTQYFGPGTRLLVL.

V gene TRBV7-2 combines with J gene TRBJ2-1, with 8 bases identical to TRBD2. The CDR3 extends over 15 amino acids. The V gene end was trimmed by 3 bases and the J gene end by 0 bases; junction bases not matched to a gene: 1. The germline gives CDR1 SGHTA, CDR2 FQGNSA. The CDR3 DNA is TGTGCCAGCAGCTTCGGACTAGCCTCCTACAATGAGCAGTTCTTC. As protein: CASSFGLASYNEQFF.

A note on this clone: The identical CDR3 is also encoded by other nucleotide sequences in the sample. The chain has TRBV11-2 and TRBJ2-7, with 9 bases identical to TRBD2. Germline trimming cut 0 bases from V and 2 bases from J; bases unmatched to any gene: 2. From germline, CDR1 is SGHAT and CDR2 FQNNGV. This CDR3 contains 15 residues. The CDR3 nucleotides read TGTGCCAGCAGCTTAGAGCTAGCGGGAACCTACGAGCAGTACTTC. It encodes CASSLELAGTYEQYF.

V gene TRBV19 combines with J gene TRBJ2-1; 7 bases fit TRBD2. Germline V gene sequence: CDR1 LNHDA, CDR2 SQIVND (reference sequence). CDR3 length equals 13 residues. The V and J ends lost 6 bases and 4 bases, in that order; junction bases with no gene match: 3. The CDR3 reads CASRGEGYNEQFF. The CDR3 DNA reads as TGTGCCAGTAGGGGGGAGGGATACAATGAGCAGTTCTTC.

The V and J genes are TRBV6-4 and TRBJ2-7; 8 bases are a match to TRBD1. The CDR3 is 15 amino acids. Germline values: CDR1 MRHNA, CDR2 SNTAGT. V trimming: 3 bases; J trimming: 1 base; junction bases outside the gene matches: 5. The CDR3 is CASSEGTGRSYEQYF. DNA of the CDR3: TGTGCCAGCAGTGAAGGGACAGGCCGATCCTACGAGCAGTACTTC.

The chain employs TRBV7-2 and TRBJ2-5, with D uncertain. The germline gives CDR1 SGHTA, CDR2 FQGNSA. The V end was cut by 3 bases, the J end by 8 bases, with 13 bases between. The CDR3 runs to 13 residues. The CDR3 DNA reads as TGTGCCAGCAGCTTTGGTCCGACCCCAACCCAGTACTTC. It translates to CASSFGPTPTQYF.

This clone was recorded once. The chain carries TRBV6-6 and TRBJ2-7; D is uncertain. Germline assignment: CDR1 MNHNY and CDR2 SVGAGI (reference sequence). CDR3 length: 14 amino acids. The V and J ends lost 0 bases and 2 bases respectively, with 8 bases between them. The CDR3 sequence: CASSYSRNTYEQYF. In DNA, the CDR3 is TGTGCCAGCAGTTACTCACGGAACACCTACGAGCAGTACTTC.

V usage is TRBV9 and J usage is TRBJ2-2, with 8 nucleotides matching TRBD1. Germline V gene sequence: CDR1 SGDLS, CDR2 YYNGEE. The CDR3 runs to 14 residues. V was clipped by 7 bases and J by 2 bases; unmatched bases: 4. This CDR3 reads CASDRGLNTGELFF. CDR3 nucleotide sequence: TGTGCCAGCGACAGGGGACTTAACACCGGGGAGCTGTTTTTT.

At least ten counts were recorded for this clone. The V call is TRBV9, the J call TRBJ1-3; possibly TRBD1 for D (5 bases). V lost 2 bases, J lost 3 bases, and 12 bases lay in between. Germline values: CDR1 SGDLS, CDR2 YYNGEE. The CDR3 is 15 residues long. The CDR3 DNA reads TGTGCCAGCAGCGTTATGGGGCAGGATGGAAACACCATATATTTT. Amino acid sequence: CASSVMGQDGNTIYF.

The V call is TRBV7-2, the J call TRBJ1-4, with 9 bases that match TRBD1. CDR3 size: 15 residues. Germline assignment: CDR1 SGHTA and CDR2 FQGNSA. V was clipped by 5 bases and J by 5 bases; unmatched bases: 6. The CDR3 protein is CASSLRGTGNEKLFF. The CDR3 region has the DNA TGTGCCAGCAGCCTCAGGGGGACAGGGAATGAAAAACTGTTTTTT.

A single count supports this clone. Germline and junction disagree at one end, which may indicate a read error. The V call is TRBV7-7, the J call TRBJ2-7, with D tentatively TRBD1 or TRBD2 (6 bases each). The CDR3 runs 13 residues. Germline CDR1 reads SSHAT; CDR2 reads FNYEAQ (reference sequence). CDR3 loop: CASSPGASGEQYF. DNA of the CDR3: TGTGCTAGCAGCCCGGGGGCGTCCGGGGAGCAGTACTTC.

The chain uses TRBV5-6 and TRBJ2-1; D remains ambiguous. Germline-derived CDR1 and CDR2 are SGHDT and YYEEEE. The CDR3 sequence is 18 residues long. V shed 2 bases and J shed 4 bases, with 22 bases lying between them. CDR3 in amino acids: CASSFNGQTVRTYNEQFF. The CDR3 nucleotides are TGTGCCAGCAGCTTTAACGGCCAAACGGTCAGAACTTACAATGAGCAGTTCTTC.

DNA of the CDR3: TGCGCCAGCAGCCAACAGGGCGATGAGCAGTTCTTC. It codes for CASSQQGDEQFF. The gene calls are TRBV5-1 and TRBJ2-1, with D tentatively TRBD1 (6 bases). CDR1 is SGHRS and CDR2 is YFSETQ in the germline V gene. The V end was cut by 4 bases, the J end by 8 bases, with 10 bases between. CDR3 size: 12 residues.

This chain uses TRBV29-1 with TRBJ2-3; D ambiguous. V was shortened by 6 bases and J by 0 bases, with 16 bases between the two germline ends. The CDR3 has 15 amino acids. From germline, CDR1 is SQVTM and CDR2 ANQGSEA. For the CDR3, the DNA is TGCAGCGTCGTGGGTTTTCTGGCGAGCACAGATACGCAGTATTTT. It yields the protein CSVVGFLASTDTQYF.

A note on this clone: A single base separates this from a much larger clone, so it may be a read error. The same CDR3 is also encoded by other DNA sequences in this sample. This chain uses TRBV9 with TRBJ2-3, with D uncertain. The CDR3 runs 15 residues. The V end was cut by 0 bases, the J end by 0 bases, with 8 bases between. Germline loops: CDR1 SGDLS, CDR2 YYNGEE. This chain's CDR3 is CASSVGLTSTDTQYF. The CDR3 DNA reads as TGTGCCAGCAGCGTAGGCCTTACTAGCACAGATACGCAGTATTTT.